The 18 T cell receptor beta chains presented below share a single source sample, sequenced in a study of blood T cell repertoires in COVID-19. Assay used: immunoSEQ multiplex PCR; TCRdb lists only in-frame clones, some missing. The sample holds around 100,000 clones, 91% seen once. Sample: peripheral blood. These receptors came from a human donor in a cohort sampled during active COVID-19.

This chain connects TRBV9 to TRBJ2-1, with D possibly matching TRBD2 (6 bases). CDR1 is SGDLS and CDR2 is YYNGEE in the germline V gene. V gave up 4 bases and J gave up 3 bases, with 17 bases separating them. The length of the CDR3 is 16 residues. CDR3 bases: TGTGCCAGCAGCCCCCTCATGGGACTTGACTACAATGAGCAGTTCTTC. Translation gives CASSPLMGLDYNEQFF. The full variable domain, its missing parts supplied by reference TRBV9 and TRBJ2-1, is DSGVTQTPKHLITATGQRVTLRCSPRSGDLSVYWYQQSLDQGLQFLIQYYNGEERAKGNILERFSAQQFPDLHSELNLSSLELGDSALYFCASSPLMGLDYNEQFFGPGTRLTVL.

CDR3 amino acids: CASSSSGVSGGRDTQYF. In nucleotides, the CDR3 is TGTGCCAGCAGCTCCTCTGGGGTTAGCGGGGGTCGAGATACGCAGTATTTT. J is TRBJ2-3 and V is TRBV7-6; 9 bases fit TRBD2. The CDR3 is made up of 17 amino acids. The V and J ends lost 4 bases and 5 bases, in that order; junction bases with no gene match: 13. Germline CDR1 reads SGHVS; CDR2 reads FNYEAQ.

This clone was seen more than once but under ten times. The V call is TRBV10-3, the J call TRBJ1-2; no reliable D call. Germline-derived CDR1 and CDR2 are ENHRY and SYGVKD. This CDR3 comprises 12 residues. The V gene lost 5 bases and the J gene lost 8 bases, with 12 bases spanning the gap. The CDR3 DNA reads TGTGCCATCAGTCGGTTAGCAGACGGCTACACCTTC. This codes for CAISRLADGYTF.

The V and J genes are TRBV12-5 and TRBJ2-2; tentative D call: TRBD1 (5 bases). The CDR3 loop spans 15 amino acids. Germline CDR1 LGHNT, CDR2 FRNRAP. The V end was cut by 6 bases, the J end by 1 base, with 12 bases between. The CDR3 bases are TGTGCTAGTGGCCCGACAGAAATGAACACCGGGGAGCTGTTTTTT. Encoded protein: CASGPTEMNTGELFF.

V gene TRBV3-1 (or the pseudogene TRBV3-2) combines with J gene TRBJ1-4; 7 bases align to TRBD1. The CDR3 sequence is 18 residues long. The J segment lost 1 base and the V segment lost 5 bases, leaving 13 bases of the junction unmatched. Per germline, CDR1 LGHDT and CDR2 YNNKEL (reference sequence). This chain's CDR3 is CASSVRDRQIRTNEKLFF. The CDR3 nucleotides are TGTGCCAGCAGCGTCCGGGACAGACAAATCCGAACTAATGAAAAACTGTTTTTT.

The chain combines TRBV12-5 with TRBJ1-2, with a possible D match to TRBD1 (5 bases). The CDR3 consists of 15 residues. Trimming shortened V by 5 bases and J by 2 bases, and 15 bases separated the two germline ends. Germline loops: CDR1 LGHNT, CDR2 FRNRAP. Written as DNA, the CDR3 is TGTGCTAGTGGTACCCATTCGGGGGACAACTATGGCTACACCTTC. Encoded protein: CASGTHSGDNYGYTF.

The rearrangement links TRBV6-5 to TRBJ1-2; no firm D call. The CDR3 has 15 amino acids. V lost 5 bases, J lost 0 bases, and 13 bases lay in between. The germline gives CDR1 MNHEY, CDR2 SVGAGI. CDR3 protein: CASSTLSRPNYGYTF. In DNA form, the CDR3 reads TGTGCCAGCAGTACTTTATCTAGACCTAACTATGGCTACACCTTC.

DNA for the CDR3: TGTGCCAGTAGTATCTCGACAGGGAGCTCCTACAATGAGCAGTTCTTC. Translation: CASSISTGSSYNEQFF. The chain joins TRBV19 to TRBJ2-1; the match to TRBD1 covers 7 bases. The V and J ends lost 3 bases and 0 bases, in that order; junction bases with no gene match: 5. Looked up from germline, CDR1 is LNHDA and CDR2 is SQIVND (reference sequence). The CDR3 spans 16 residues.

The DNA of the CDR3 is TGTGCCAGCAGCGAAGGGGTAGCGGGGGGTTGGGATACGCAGTATTTT. It is translated as CASSEGVAGGWDTQYF. The chain joins TRBV7-3 to TRBJ2-3, with 10 nucleotides matching TRBD2. Germline V gene sequence: CDR1 SGHTA, CDR2 FQGTGA. CDR3 length: 16 residues. Trimming took 5 bases from V and 6 from J; bases not matched to a gene: 11. The full variable domain, with the rest looked up from reference TRBV7-3 and TRBJ2-3, is GAGVSQTPSNKVTEKGKYVELRCDPISGHTALYWYRQSLGQGPEFLIYFQGTGAADDSGLPNDRFFAVRPEGSVSTLKIQRTERGDSAVYLCASSEGVAGGWDTQYFGPGTRLTVL.

The gene calls are TRBV7-8 and TRBJ2-1; TRBD2 aligns across 8 bases. The V segment lost 6 bases and the J segment 3 bases; nucleotides outside the gene matches: 10. Germline lookup yields CDR1 SGHVS and CDR2 FQNEAQ. The CDR3 length is 16 residues. CDR3 nucleotide sequence: TGTGCCAGCAGGGCAGCCACTAGCGGAGACTACAATGAGCAGTTCTTC. Translating gives CASRAATSGDYNEQFF.

In DNA, the CDR3 is TGTGCCAGTAGTATTGTAGCGGGGGGGATTGCCAACGTCCTGACTTTC. Translation: CASSIVAGGIANVLTF. The genes are TRBV19 and TRBJ2-6; TRBD2 aligns across 11 bases. Trimming removed 3 bases from V and 7 bases from J; junction bases left unmatched: 5. Germline CDR1 LNHDA, CDR2 SQIVND (reference sequence). CDR3 length equals 16 residues.

The chain couples TRBV18 to TRBJ2-1; 11 nucleotides agree with TRBD2. Per the germline V gene, CDR1 is KGHSH and CDR2 is LQKENI. The CDR3 has 16 amino acids. V gave up 3 bases and J gave up 8 bases; unmatched junction bases: 9. CDR3 residues: CASSPDLAGGNYEQFF. As DNA, the CDR3 is TGTGCCAGCTCACCGGACCTAGCGGGAGGCAACTATGAGCAGTTCTTC.

This clone was counted once. The CDR3 loop is CASSATGRYDSPLHF. Here the CDR3 DNA reads TGTGCCAGCAGCGCAACAGGGAGATACGATTCACCCCTCCACTTT. The J gene is TRBJ1-6, the V gene TRBV21-1; the D call of TRBD1 is as the table states it, not checked on the DNA. TRBV21-1 is assigned pseudogene status. The CDR3 loop spans 15 amino acids.

This clone occurred a few times. The J gene is TRBJ2-3, the V gene TRBV27; 9 bases are a match to TRBD2. Trimming cost V 5 bases and J 1 base; bases outside gene matches: 7. The CDR3 is made up of 16 amino acids. CDR1 MNHEY and CDR2 SMNVEV come from the germline V gene (reference sequence). For the CDR3, the DNA is TGTGCCAGCAGTCTCTATCTAGCGGGGCGCACAGATACGCAGTATTTT. This encodes CASSLYLAGRTDTQYF.

The chain recombines TRBV27 with TRBJ1-4, with 9 bases aligning to TRBD1. CDR3 length equals 13 residues. Trimming cost V 5 bases and J 10 bases; bases outside gene matches: 5. Looked up from germline, CDR1 is MNHEY and CDR2 is SMNVEV (reference sequence). CDR3 sequence reads: CASSRDREGKLFF. The CDR3 DNA reads TGTGCCAGCAGTCGGGACAGGGAAGGAAAACTGTTTTTT.

The chain is built from TRBV18 and TRBJ2-7; D remains unclear. The germline V gene has CDR1 KGHSH and CDR2 LQKENI. The CDR3 runs 12 residues. V was shortened by 3 bases and J by 0 bases, with 3 bases between the two germline ends. CDR3 loop: CASSPNSYEQYF. The DNA for the CDR3 is TGTGCCAGCTCACCCAACTCCTACGAGCAGTACTTC.

This chain links TRBV13 with TRBJ2-1; 10 nucleotides agree with TRBD2. CDR3 length: 16 residues. Germline V CDR1 and CDR2: PRHDT, FYEKMQ (reference sequence). With V trimmed by 3 bases and J by 11 bases, 13 bases remained unmatched. In DNA form, the CDR3 reads TGTGCCAGCAGCTTGTATAGCGGGGGGCCTTTGGGACAGCAGTTCTTC. Protein sequence: CASSLYSGGPLGQQFF.

This sequence joins TRBV7-9 and TRBJ1-1; 11 bases are a match to TRBD1. J was trimmed by 9 bases and V by 3 bases; bases with no gene match: 3. Germline V gene sequence: CDR1 SEHNR, CDR2 FQNEAQ (reference sequence). This CDR3 has 13 amino acids. CDR3 coding DNA: TGTGCCAGCAGCTTTGGACAGGGGGCGAAAGCTTTCTTT. Translating it yields CASSFGQGAKAFF.